This T cell receptor beta chain came from a study of T cells after yellow fever vaccination. TCRdb reprocessed the 5' RACE reads with MiXCR, giving one entry per CDR3 protein. The data show 450,000 to 600,000 distinct CDR3 sequences, about 15% seen once. V shed 2 bases and J 5 bases; nucleotides not matched to a gene: 12. The CDR3 has 18 amino acids. Germline V CDR1 and CDR2: SGHAT, FQDESV (reference sequence). The chain links TRBV11-1 to TRBJ2-2; 9 positions match TRBD1. The sequence was collected from a man aged 18-30 years who received the YFV17D yellow fever vaccine. Sequencing was performed on PBMCs, taken less than 6 days after the first yellow fever vaccination. Written as DNA, the CDR3 is TGTGCCAGCAGCTTACAGAGGGTCGGACAGGGGTGGACCGGGGAGCTGTTTTTT. Amino acids: CASSLQRVGQGWTGELFF.